This T cell receptor (beta chain) came from a study of blood T cell repertoires in COVID-19. On the study more broadly: Spain, Italy and the United States supplied samples that represented acute and convalescent COVID-19.

The CDR3 totals 14 residues. V lost 4 bases and J 3 bases, leaving 12 bases between the germline ends. CDR1 is LGHDT, CDR2 YNNKEL, per germline (reference sequence). Those who participated ranged in age from roughly 18 to 89 years and resided in 20 to 30 US areas. Participants were placed into cohorts based on the clinical history they reported. In the study's own analysis: Amplification of reference gene primers provided the estimated nucleated cell counts. Using immunoSEQ multiplex PCR, the repertoire was profiled, and TCRdb retains in-frame clones only, with some absent. The DNA was the basis for D and trimming; V, J and clone size are from that table. Seen here are around 290,000 clones, approximately 88% observed once, and the top ten hold 1.5% to 2%.

This chain connects TRBV3-1 (or the pseudogene TRBV3-2) to TRBJ1-1; no firm D call. The source of this sequence is a woman in her thirties or forties who had recovered from COVID-19. Sequencing was done on a sample of PBMCs or T cells enriched from blood (not recorded which). CDR3 protein: CASSPGEHDTEAFF. DNA of the CDR3: TGTGCCAGCAGCCCCGGGGAGCACGACACTGAAGCTTTCTTT.